Here is one T cell receptor (beta chain) with its context. No antigen is known for it. This CDR3 is built from 16 residues. Losses at the gene ends were 5 bases for V and 4 bases for J; bases not matched to a gene: 5. Germline V lookup: CDR1 MNHEY, CDR2 SMNVEV (reference sequence). This table comes from immunoSEQ multiplex PCR, and its TCRdb copy is limited to in-frame clones, with some not included. This table holds under 150,000 clones. This specimen belongs to a study of T cell responses to AZD1222 COVID-19 vaccine. Points from the study as a whole: As reported, nearly half of all spike-specific TCRs target variant regions that are unmutated. Seropositive AZD1222 recipients at baseline numbered only 6 or 7. Spike-specific TCR breadth rose after two AZD1222 doses, and depth rose as well. The donor group comprised mostly white British people and more females; the analysis possibly underestimated clonal diversity.

The sample taken for sequencing was peripheral blood. The receptor was derived from an adult in good health. The V and J genes are TRBV27 and TRBJ2-2; 12 bases fit TRBD2. CDR3 DNA: TGTGCCAGCAGTCGACCGACTAGCGGGAGCACCGGGGAGCTGTTTTTT. This translates into CASSRPTSGSTGELFF.